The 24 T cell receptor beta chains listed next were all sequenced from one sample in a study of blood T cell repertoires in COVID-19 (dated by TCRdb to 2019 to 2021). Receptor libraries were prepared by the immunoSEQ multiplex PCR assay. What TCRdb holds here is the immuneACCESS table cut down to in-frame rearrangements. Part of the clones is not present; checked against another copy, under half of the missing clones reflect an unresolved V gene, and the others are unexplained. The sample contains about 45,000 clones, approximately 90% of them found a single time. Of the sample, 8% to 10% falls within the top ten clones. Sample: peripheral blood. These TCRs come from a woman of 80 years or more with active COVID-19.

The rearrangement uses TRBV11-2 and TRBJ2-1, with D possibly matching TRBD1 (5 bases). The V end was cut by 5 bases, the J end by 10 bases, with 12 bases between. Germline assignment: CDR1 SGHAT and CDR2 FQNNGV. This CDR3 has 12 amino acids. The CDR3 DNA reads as TGTGCCAGCAGCCCAGGGTCTCGGGAGCAGTTCTTC. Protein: CASSPGSREQFF.

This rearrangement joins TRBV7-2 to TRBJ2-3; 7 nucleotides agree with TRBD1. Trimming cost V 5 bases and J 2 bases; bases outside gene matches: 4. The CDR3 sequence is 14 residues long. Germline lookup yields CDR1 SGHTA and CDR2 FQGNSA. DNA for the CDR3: TGTGCCAGCAGCAGACAGGGATCCACAGATACGCAGTATTTT. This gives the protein CASSRQGSTDTQYF.

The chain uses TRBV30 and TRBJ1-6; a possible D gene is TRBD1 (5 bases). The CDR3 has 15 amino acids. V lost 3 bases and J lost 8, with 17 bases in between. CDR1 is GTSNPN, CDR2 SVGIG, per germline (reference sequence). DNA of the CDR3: TGTGCCTGGAGAGATCGCAGGGTTCAATATTCACCCCTCCACTTT. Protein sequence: CAWRDRRVQYSPLHF.

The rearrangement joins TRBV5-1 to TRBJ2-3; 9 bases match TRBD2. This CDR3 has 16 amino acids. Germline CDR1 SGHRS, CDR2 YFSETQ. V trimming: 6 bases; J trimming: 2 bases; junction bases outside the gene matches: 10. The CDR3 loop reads CASKVRAGGLTDTQYF. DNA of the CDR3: TGCGCCAGCAAGGTCCGAGCGGGGGGTCTCACAGATACGCAGTATTTT.

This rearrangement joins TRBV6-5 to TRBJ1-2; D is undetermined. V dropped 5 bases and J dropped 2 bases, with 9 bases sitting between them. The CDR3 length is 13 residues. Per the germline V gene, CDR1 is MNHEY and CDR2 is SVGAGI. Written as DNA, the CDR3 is TGTGCCAGCAGTCGAAGTCAGAACTATGGCTACACCTTC. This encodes CASSRSQNYGYTF.

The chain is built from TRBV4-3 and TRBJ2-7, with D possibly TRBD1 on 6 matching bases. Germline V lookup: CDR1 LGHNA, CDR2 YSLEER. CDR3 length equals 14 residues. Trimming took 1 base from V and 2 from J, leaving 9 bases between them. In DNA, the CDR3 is TGCGCCAGCAGCCAAGTTACAGGGCCCTACGAGCAGTACTTC. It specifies CASSQVTGPYEQYF.

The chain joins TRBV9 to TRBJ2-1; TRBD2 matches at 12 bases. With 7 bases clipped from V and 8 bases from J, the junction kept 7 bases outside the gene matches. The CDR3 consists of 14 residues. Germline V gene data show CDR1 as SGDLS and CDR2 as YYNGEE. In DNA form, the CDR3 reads TGTGCCAGCGCCTCTAGCGGGGGGGCCCATGAGCAGTTCTTC. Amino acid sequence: CASASSGGAHEQFF.

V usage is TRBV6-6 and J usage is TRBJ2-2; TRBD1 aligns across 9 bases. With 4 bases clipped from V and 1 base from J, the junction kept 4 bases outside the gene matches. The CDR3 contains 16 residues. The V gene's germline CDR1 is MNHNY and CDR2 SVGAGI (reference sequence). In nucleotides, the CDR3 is TGTGCCAGCAGTTCACAGGGGGCTAGGAACACCGGGGAGCTGTTTTTT. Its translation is CASSSQGARNTGELFF.

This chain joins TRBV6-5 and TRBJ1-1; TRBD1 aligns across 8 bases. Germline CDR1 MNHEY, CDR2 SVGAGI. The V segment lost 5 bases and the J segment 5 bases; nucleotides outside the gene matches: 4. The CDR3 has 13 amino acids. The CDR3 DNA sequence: TGTGCCAGCAGTCTGGACAGGGTAACTGAAGCTTTCTTT. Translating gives CASSLDRVTEAFF.

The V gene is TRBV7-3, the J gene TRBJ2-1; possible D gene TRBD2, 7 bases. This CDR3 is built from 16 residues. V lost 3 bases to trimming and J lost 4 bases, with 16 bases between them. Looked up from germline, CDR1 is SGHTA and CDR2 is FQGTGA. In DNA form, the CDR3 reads TGTGCCAGCAGCTTTGGTACGGGGGGCTTTTACAATGAGCAGTTCTTC. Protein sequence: CASSFGTGGFYNEQFF. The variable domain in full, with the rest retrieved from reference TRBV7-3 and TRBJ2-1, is GAGVSQTPSNKVTEKGKYVELRCDPISGHTALYWYRQSLGQGPEFLIYFQGTGAADDSGLPNDRFFAVRPEGSVSTLKIQRTERGDSAVYLCASSFGTGGFYNEQFFGPGTRLTVL.

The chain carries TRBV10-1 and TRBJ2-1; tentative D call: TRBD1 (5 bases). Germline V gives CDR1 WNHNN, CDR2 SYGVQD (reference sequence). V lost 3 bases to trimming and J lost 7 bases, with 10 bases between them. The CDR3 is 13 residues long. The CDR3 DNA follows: TGCGCCAGCAGTGAAAGGGGTGGAAATGAGCAGTTCTTC. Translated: CASSERGGNEQFF.

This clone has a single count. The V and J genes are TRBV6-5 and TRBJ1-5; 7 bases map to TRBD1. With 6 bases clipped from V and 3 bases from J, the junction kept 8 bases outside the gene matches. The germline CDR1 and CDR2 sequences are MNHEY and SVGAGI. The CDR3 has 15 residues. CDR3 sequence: CASSRDSQINQPQHF. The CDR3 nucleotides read TGTGCCAGCAGCCGGGACAGTCAGATCAATCAGCCCCAGCATTTT.

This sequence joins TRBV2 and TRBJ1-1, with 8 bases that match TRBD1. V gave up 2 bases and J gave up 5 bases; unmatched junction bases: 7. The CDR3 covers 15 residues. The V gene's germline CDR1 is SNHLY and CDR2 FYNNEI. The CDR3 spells CASSELGQGGTEAFF. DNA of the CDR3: TGTGCCAGCAGTGAACTAGGACAGGGAGGTACTGAAGCTTTCTTT.

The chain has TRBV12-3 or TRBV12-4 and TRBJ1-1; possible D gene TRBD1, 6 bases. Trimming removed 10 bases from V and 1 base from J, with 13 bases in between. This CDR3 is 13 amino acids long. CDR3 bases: TGTGCCACCGTACAGGGTCGGAACACTGAAGCTTTCTTT. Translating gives CATVQGRNTEAFF.

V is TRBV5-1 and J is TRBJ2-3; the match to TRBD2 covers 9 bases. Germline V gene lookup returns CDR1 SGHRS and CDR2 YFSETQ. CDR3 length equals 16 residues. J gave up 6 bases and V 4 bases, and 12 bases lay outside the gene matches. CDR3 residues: CASSVTSGPLRDTQYF. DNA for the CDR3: TGCGCCAGCAGCGTAACTAGCGGGCCGTTGCGGGATACGCAGTATTTT. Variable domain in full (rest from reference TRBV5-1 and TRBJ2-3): KAGVTQTPRYLIKTRGQQVTLSCSPISGHRSVSWYQQTPGQGLQFLFEYFSETQRNKGNFPGRFSGRQFSNSRSEMNVSTLELGDSALYLCASSVTSGPLRDTQYFGPGTRLTVL.

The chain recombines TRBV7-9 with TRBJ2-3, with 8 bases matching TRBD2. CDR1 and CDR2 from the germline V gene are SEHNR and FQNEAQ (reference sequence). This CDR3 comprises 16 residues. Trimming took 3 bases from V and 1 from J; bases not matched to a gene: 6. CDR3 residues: CASSFLSGRGTDTQYF. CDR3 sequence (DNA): TGTGCCAGCAGCTTCCTAAGCGGGAGAGGCACAGATACGCAGTATTTT. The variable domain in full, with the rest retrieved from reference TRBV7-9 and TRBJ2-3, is DTGVSQNPRHKITKRGQNVTFRCDPISEHNRLYWYRQTLGQGPEFLTYFQNEAQLEKSRLLSDRFSAERPKGSFSTLEIQRTEQGDSAMYLCASSFLSGRGTDTQYFGPGTRLTVL.

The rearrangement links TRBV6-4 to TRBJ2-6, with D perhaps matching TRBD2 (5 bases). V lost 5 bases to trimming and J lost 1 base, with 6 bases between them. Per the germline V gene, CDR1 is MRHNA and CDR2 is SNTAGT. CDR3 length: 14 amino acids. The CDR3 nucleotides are TGTGCCAGCAGTCCGGGGTCTGGGGCCAACGTCCTGACTTTC. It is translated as CASSPGSGANVLTF.

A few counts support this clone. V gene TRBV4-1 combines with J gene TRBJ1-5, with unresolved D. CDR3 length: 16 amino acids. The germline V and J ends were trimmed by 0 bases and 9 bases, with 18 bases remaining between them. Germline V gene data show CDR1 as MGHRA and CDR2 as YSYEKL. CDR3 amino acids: CASSQDGLTSVWPQHF. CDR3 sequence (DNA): TGCGCCAGCAGCCAAGATGGATTGACATCCGTGTGGCCCCAGCATTTT.

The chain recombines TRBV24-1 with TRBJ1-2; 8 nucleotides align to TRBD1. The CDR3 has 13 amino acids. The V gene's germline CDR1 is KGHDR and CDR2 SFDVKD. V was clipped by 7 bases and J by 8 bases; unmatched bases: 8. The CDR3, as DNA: TGTGCCACCAGATCGACAGGGGAGGGCGGCTACACCTTC. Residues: CATRSTGEGGYTF.

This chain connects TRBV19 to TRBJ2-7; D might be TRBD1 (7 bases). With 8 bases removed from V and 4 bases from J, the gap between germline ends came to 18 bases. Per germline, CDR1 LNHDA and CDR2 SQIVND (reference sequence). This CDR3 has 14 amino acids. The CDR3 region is CASSGGTVPYEQYF. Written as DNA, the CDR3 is TGTGCCAGTTCTGGAGGGACAGTACCTTACGAGCAGTACTTC.

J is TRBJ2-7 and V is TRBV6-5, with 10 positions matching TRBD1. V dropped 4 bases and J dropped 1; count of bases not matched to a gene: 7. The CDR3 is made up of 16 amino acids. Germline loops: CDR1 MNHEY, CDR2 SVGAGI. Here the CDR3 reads CASSSAGTGASYEQYF. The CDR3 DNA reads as TGTGCCAGCAGTTCCGCCGGGACAGGGGCTTCCTACGAGCAGTACTTC.

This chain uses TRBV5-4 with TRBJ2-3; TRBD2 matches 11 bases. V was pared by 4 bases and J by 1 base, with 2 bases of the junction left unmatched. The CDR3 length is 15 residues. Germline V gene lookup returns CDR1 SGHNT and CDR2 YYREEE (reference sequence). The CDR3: CASSAGLAGTDTQYF. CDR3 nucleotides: TGTGCCAGCAGCGCGGGACTAGCGGGCACAGATACGCAGTATTTT.

CDR3 sequence: CASSAQLHEQFF. CDR3 in DNA: TGTGCCAGCAGTGCCCAGTTGCATGAGCAGTTCTTC. The chain links TRBV6-2 or TRBV6-3 to TRBJ2-1; D gene uncertain. The V gene's germline CDR1 is MNHEY and CDR2 SVGEGT. The CDR3 loop spans 12 amino acids. The V gene lost 5 bases and the J gene lost 8 bases, with 10 bases spanning the gap.

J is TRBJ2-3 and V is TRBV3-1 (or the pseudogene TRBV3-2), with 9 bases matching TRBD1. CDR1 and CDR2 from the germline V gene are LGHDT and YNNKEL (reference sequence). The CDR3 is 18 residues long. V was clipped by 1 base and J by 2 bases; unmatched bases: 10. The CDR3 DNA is TGTGCCAGCAGCCAAGTACAGGGGGCGCGGAACCCCACAGATACGCAGTATTTT. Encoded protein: CASSQVQGARNPTDTQYF.